A selection of T cell receptor beta chains follows, all from one sample in a study of T cell responses to AZD1222 COVID-19 vaccine. Assay: immunoSEQ multiplex PCR; the TCRdb copy retains only in-frame clones and omits some. Counted here are around 120,000 clones, over 75% occurring once; the ten biggest clones make up over 2.5%. Material: peripheral blood, obtained on day 0 of AZD1222 vaccination. The source is an adult in good health. The CDR3 runs from the conserved cysteine through the conserved F or W. The D gene is left open where the match is weak. Not every row has a clone size; where given, it reads once, few, many or a size class.

clone size,D gene,V gene,J gene,CDR3 protein,CDR3 DNA
once,NA,TRBV19,TRBJ2-7,CASSITGRAYEQYF,TGTGCCAGTAGTATAACAGGCCGGGCCTACGAGCAGTACTTC
NA,NA,TRBV5-1,TRBJ1-2,CASRLVGTSALADGYTF,TGCGCCAGCCGTCTTGTCGGGACGTCGGCTCTGGCGGATGGCTACACCTTC
NA,TRBD2,TRBV5-1,TRBJ2-1,CASSLPSGRNEQFF,TGCGCCAGCAGCTTACCTAGCGGGCGAAATGAGCAGTTCTTC
NA,TRBD2,TRBV6-2/TRBV6-3,TRBJ2-2,CASSYFAGVTGELFF,TGTGCCAGCAGTTACTTTGCGGGAGTCACCGGGGAGCTGTTTTTT
NA,TRBD2,TRBV6-1,TRBJ2-3,CASSVIGGSGADTQYF,TGTGCCAGCAGTGTAATAGGCGGGAGCGGGGCAGATACGCAGTATTTT
NA,NA,TRBV6-5,TRBJ2-7,CASSRTVSYEQYF,TGTGCCAGCAGCCGAACCGTATCCTACGAGCAGTACTTC
NA,TRBD2,TRBV5-1,TRBJ2-3,CASRMSGSADTQYF,TGCGCCAGCAGGATGAGCGGGAGTGCAGATACGCAGTATTTT
NA,NA,TRBV2,TRBJ1-1,CASSGRSIRQDPKGTEAFF,TGTGCCAGCAGTGGTCGGTCGATTCGACAGGACCCTAAGGGTACTGAAGCTTTCTTT
NA,NA,TRBV3-1/TRBV3-2,TRBJ2-2,CASSHRHTGELFF,TGTGCCAGCAGCCACCGGCACACCGGGGAGCTGTTTTTT
once,NA,TRBV5-1,TRBJ2-2,CASRAGSNTGELFF,TGCGCCAGCAGGGCGGGCTCGAACACCGGGGAGCTGTTTTTT
NA,NA,TRBV7-9,TRBJ2-7,CASSLRRDYEQYF,TGTGCCAGCAGTTTACGGAGGGATTACGAGCAGTACTTC
NA,NA,TRBV29-1,TRBJ2-6,CSVELPSSGANVLTF,TGCAGCGTTGAACTGCCCTCCTCTGGGGCCAACGTCCTGACTTTC
once,NA,TRBV4-3,TRBJ1-4,CASSQAGGGGNEKLFF,TGCGCCAGCAGCCAAGCCGGGGGGGGCGGCAACGAAAAACTGTTTTTT
NA,TRBD1,TRBV13,TRBJ2-1,CASTRTGSYNEQFF,TGTGCCAGCACCCGGACAGGGAGCTACAATGAGCAGTTCTTC
NA,NA,TRBV6-2/TRBV6-3,TRBJ1-5,CASSYRGPGVNQPQHF,TGTGCCAGCAGTTACCGAGGGCCAGGGGTCAATCAGCCCCAGCATTTT
NA,NA,TRBV5-1,TRBJ2-1,CASTDSGGAGDVDEQFF,TGCGCCAGCACCGACTCAGGGGGAGCGGGAGACGTCGATGAGCAGTTCTTC
NA,TRBD2,TRBV6-4,TRBJ2-1,CASSPMGLAGGDEQFF,TGTGCCAGCAGTCCTATGGGACTAGCGGGAGGGGATGAGCAGTTCTTC
NA,TRBD2,TRBV7-2,TRBJ2-1,CASSAGLAREQFF,TGTGCCAGCAGCGCGGGACTAGCTAGAGAGCAGTTCTTC
NA,NA,TRBV7-2,TRBJ1-2,CASSLEDIPPPVISYTF,TGTGCCAGCAGCTTAGAGGACATACCCCCCCCCGTTATTAGCTACACCTTC
NA,NA,TRBV13,TRBJ1-3,CASSLGRTGNTIYF,TGTGCCAGCAGCTTAGGCCGTACTGGAAACACCATATATTTT
NA,NA,TRBV7-9,TRBJ2-5,CASSPVQGGGETQYF,TGTGCCAGCAGCCCGGTACAGGGAGGAGGAGAGACCCAGTACTTC
NA,NA,TRBV14,TRBJ2-7,CASSQERGQPHYEQYF,TGTGCCAGCAGCCAAGAAAGGGGTCAGCCCCACTACGAGCAGTACTTC
NA,TRBD1,TRBV29-1,TRBJ2-5,CSARKGTGGWETQYF,TGCAGCGCCCGAAAAGGGACAGGGGGCTGGGAGACCCAGTACTTC
NA,TRBD2,TRBV7-9,TRBJ2-2,CASSQQGGLAGVPGELFF,TGTGCCAGCAGCCAGCAGGGTGGACTAGCGGGAGTCCCCGGGGAGCTGTTTTTT
NA,NA,TRBV24-1,TRBJ2-2,CATSDTGTNTGELFF,TGTGCCACCAGTGATACGGGGACGAACACCGGGGAGCTGTTTTTT
NA,TRBD2,TRBV12-5,TRBJ2-7,CASGWGTSGSGEQYF,TGTGCTAGTGGTTGGGGGACTAGCGGGAGTGGAGAGCAGTACTTC
few,NA,TRBV15,TRBJ2-1,CATSRDTGTADEQFF,TGTGCCACCAGCAGAGATACAGGTACTGCGGATGAGCAGTTCTTC
NA,NA,TRBV30,TRBJ2-1,CAWSVKRAYEQFF,TGTGCCTGGAGTGTCAAGCGGGCCTATGAGCAGTTCTTC
NA,NA,TRBV11-2,TRBJ1-1,CASSLVGGGQVNTEAFF,TGTGCCAGCAGCTTAGTAGGGGGTGGGCAGGTGAACACTGAAGCTTTCTTT
NA,TRBD2,TRBV19,TRBJ2-7,CASSPLTSGSSAYEQYF,TGTGCCAGTAGTCCTCTCACTAGCGGGAGTTCCGCCTACGAGCAGTACTTC
NA,NA,TRBV18,TRBJ2-5,CASAQNLQETQYF,TGTGCCAGCGCGCAGAACCTACAAGAGACCCAGTACTTC
NA,NA,TRBV5-1,TRBJ2-3,CASSHRANPSTDTQYF,TGCGCCAGCAGCCACCGGGCGAACCCTAGCACAGATACGCAGTATTTT
NA,TRBD2,TRBV11-3,TRBJ2-2,CASSPDPSGSKSGELFF,TGTGCCAGCAGCCCCGACCCTAGCGGGAGTAAGTCCGGGGAGCTGTTTTTT
NA,NA,TRBV6-2/TRBV6-3,TRBJ1-4,CASSYSGGREKLFF,TGTGCCAGCAGTTACTCAGGGGGTAGAGAAAAACTGTTTTTT
NA,NA,TRBV4-1,TRBJ1-2,CASSQSSQGVYGYTF,TGCGCCAGCAGCCAATCCTCCCAGGGAGTCTATGGCTACACCTTC
NA,NA,TRBV7-8,TRBJ2-1,CASSRDTFNEQFF,TGTGCCAGCAGCAGAGACACCTTCAATGAGCAGTTCTTC
NA,TRBD2,TRBV7-8,TRBJ2-1,CASSRGLAGSSSYNEQFF,TGTGCCAGCAGCCGAGGACTAGCGGGGAGTAGCTCCTACAATGAGCAGTTCTTC
NA,NA,TRBV12-3/TRBV12-4,TRBJ2-5,CASRTDSQETQYF,TGTGCCAGCAGAACGGACAGTCAAGAGACCCAGTACTTC
NA,TRBD2,TRBV5-4,TRBJ2-1,CASSHAKGGRADEQFF,TGTGCCAGCAGCCATGCCAAGGGCGGGAGGGCCGATGAGCAGTTCTTC
NA,TRBD2,TRBV6-5,TRBJ2-3,CASSYMGLVADTQYF,TGTGCCAGCAGTTATATGGGACTAGTGGCAGATACGCAGTATTTT
NA,TRBD1,TRBV15,TRBJ2-7,CATSRDRGYEQYF,TGTGCCACCAGCAGGGACAGGGGCTACGAGCAGTACTTC
NA,NA,TRBV13,TRBJ1-6,CASSSGGNSPLHF,TGTGCCAGCAGCTCGGGGGGCAATTCACCCCTCCACTTT
NA,TRBD1,TRBV5-1,TRBJ2-7,CASSLVGQTSYEQYF,TGCGCCAGCAGCTTGGTGGGACAGACCTCCTACGAGCAGTACTTC
NA,TRBD1,TRBV5-1,TRBJ1-1,CASRIQGWENTEAFF,TGCGCCAGCAGGATACAGGGGTGGGAGAACACTGAAGCTTTCTTT
NA,TRBD1,TRBV10-2,TRBJ1-6,CASTRQGWDSPLHF,TGCGCCAGCACCCGACAGGGCTGGGATTCACCCCTCCACTTT
NA,NA,TRBV6-5,TRBJ2-6,CASSPSWGEANVLTF,TGTGCCAGCAGCCCGTCTTGGGGCGAGGCCAACGTCCTGACTTTC
NA,NA,TRBV2,TRBJ1-1,CASSEVRVTEAFF,TGTGCCAGCAGTGAAGTGAGGGTTACTGAAGCTTTCTTT
NA,NA,TRBV5-4,TRBJ1-2,CASSPDILNYGYTF,TGTGCCAGCAGTCCCGACATTTTAAACTATGGCTACACCTTC
NA,NA,TRBV4-2,TRBJ2-1,CASSHSPRGEQFF,TGTGCCAGCAGCCACTCCCCCCGCGGTGAGCAGTTCTTC
NA,TRBD1,TRBV4-2,TRBJ1-4,CASSQGTGSNEKLFF,TGTGCCAGCAGCCAAGGGACAGGGAGTAATGAAAAACTGTTTTTT
NA,NA,TRBV18,TRBJ2-2,CASSPQRDSGEELFF,TGTGCCAGCTCACCACAGCGGGACAGCGGGGAGGAGCTGTTTTTT
NA,TRBD1,TRBV29-1,TRBJ2-2,CSGTGETGELFF,TGCAGCGGGACAGGGGAGACTGGGGAGCTGTTTTTT